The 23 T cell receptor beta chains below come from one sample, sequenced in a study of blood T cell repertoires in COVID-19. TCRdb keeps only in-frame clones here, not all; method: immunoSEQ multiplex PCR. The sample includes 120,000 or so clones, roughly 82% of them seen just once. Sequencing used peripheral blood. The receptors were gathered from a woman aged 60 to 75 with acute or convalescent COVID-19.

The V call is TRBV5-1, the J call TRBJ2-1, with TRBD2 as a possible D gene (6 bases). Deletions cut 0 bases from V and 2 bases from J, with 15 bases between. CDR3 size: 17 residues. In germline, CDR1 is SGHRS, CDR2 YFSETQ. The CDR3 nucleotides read TGCGCCAGCAGCTTGGCAATTTGGGGGGATCCCTACAATGAGCAGTTCTTC. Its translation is CASSLAIWGDPYNEQFF.

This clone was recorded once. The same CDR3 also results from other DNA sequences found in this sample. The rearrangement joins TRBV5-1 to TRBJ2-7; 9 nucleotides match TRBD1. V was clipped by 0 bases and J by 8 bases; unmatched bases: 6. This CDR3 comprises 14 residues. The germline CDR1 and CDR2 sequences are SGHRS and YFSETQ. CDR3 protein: CASSLGQGVGKQYF. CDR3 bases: TGCGCCAGCAGCTTGGGACAGGGGGTTGGAAAGCAGTACTTC.

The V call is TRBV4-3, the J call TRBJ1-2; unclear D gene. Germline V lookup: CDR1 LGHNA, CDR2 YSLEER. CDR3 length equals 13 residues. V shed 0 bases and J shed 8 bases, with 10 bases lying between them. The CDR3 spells CASSQEGRSGYTF. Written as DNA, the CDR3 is TGCGCCAGCAGCCAAGAGGGGAGGTCGGGCTACACCTTC.

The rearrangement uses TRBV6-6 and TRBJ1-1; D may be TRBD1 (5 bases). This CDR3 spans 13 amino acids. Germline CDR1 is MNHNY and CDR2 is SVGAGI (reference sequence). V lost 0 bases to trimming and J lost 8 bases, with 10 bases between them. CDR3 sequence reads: CASSYSIQGEAFF. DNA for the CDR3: TGTGCCAGCAGTTACTCGATTCAGGGCGAAGCTTTCTTT.

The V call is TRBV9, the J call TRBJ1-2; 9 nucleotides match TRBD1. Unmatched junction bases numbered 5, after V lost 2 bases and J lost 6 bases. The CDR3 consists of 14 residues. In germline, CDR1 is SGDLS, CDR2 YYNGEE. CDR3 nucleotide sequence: TGTGCCAGCAGCGTCCGGGACAGGGACCATGGCTACACCTTC. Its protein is CASSVRDRDHGYTF.

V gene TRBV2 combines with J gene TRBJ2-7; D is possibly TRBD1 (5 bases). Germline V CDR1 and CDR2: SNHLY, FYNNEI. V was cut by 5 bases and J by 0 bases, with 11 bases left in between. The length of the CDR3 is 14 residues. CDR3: CASSQIDSSYEQYF. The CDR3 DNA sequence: TGTGCCAGCAGTCAAATCGACAGCTCCTACGAGCAGTACTTC.

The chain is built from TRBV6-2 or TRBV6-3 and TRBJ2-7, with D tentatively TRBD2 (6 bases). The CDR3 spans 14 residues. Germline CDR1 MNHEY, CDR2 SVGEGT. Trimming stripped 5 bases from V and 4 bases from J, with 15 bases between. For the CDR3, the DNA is TGTGCCAGCAGTAGAAGGGCTAGCGAATACGAGCAGTACTTC. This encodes CASSRRASEYEQYF.

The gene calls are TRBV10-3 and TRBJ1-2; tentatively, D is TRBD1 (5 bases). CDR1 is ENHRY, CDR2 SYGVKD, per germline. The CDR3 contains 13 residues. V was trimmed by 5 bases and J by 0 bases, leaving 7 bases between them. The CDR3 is CAISPDTNYGYTF. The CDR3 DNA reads TGTGCCATCAGTCCGGACACTAACTATGGCTACACCTTC.

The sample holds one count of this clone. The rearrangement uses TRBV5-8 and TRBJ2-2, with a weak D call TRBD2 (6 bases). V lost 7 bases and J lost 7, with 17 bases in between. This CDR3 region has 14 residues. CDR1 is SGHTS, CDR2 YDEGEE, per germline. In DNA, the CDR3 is TGTGCCAGCGGCATATTCGGGGGAGTCGGGGAGCTGTTTTTT. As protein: CASGIFGGVGELFF.

The CDR3 reads CASSRQGGNTGELFF. The CDR3 region has the DNA TGTGCCAGCAGCCGACAGGGGGGAAACACCGGGGAGCTGTTTTTT. The chain is built from TRBV2 and TRBJ2-2; 9 nucleotides line up with TRBD1. Germline loops: CDR1 SNHLY, CDR2 FYNNEI. The CDR3 contains 15 residues. Losses at the gene ends were 6 bases for V and 2 bases for J; bases not matched to a gene: 4.

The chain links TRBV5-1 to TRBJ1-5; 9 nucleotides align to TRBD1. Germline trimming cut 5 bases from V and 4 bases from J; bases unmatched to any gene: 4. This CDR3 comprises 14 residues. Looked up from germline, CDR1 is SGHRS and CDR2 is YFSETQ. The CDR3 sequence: CASRPTGGNQPQHF. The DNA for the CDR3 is TGCGCCAGCAGGCCGACAGGGGGGAATCAGCCCCAGCATTTT.

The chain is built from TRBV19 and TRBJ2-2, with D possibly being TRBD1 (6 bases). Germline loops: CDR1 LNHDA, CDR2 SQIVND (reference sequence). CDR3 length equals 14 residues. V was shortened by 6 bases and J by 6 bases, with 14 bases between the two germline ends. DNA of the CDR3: TGTGCCAGTAGCGAACAGGGTTCGTCCGGGGAGCTGTTTTTT. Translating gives CASSEQGSSGELFF.

This chain's CDR3 is CASSQWGERTEAFF. The CDR3 coding sequence is TGTGCCAGCAGCCAATGGGGGGAGAGGACTGAAGCTTTCTTT. This rearrangement joins TRBV16 to TRBJ1-1; a possible D gene is TRBD1 (5 bases). This CDR3 is built from 14 residues. V lost 1 base, J lost 5 bases, and 11 bases lay in between. Per the germline V gene, CDR1 is KGHSY and CDR2 is FQNENV. The variable domain in full, with the rest retrieved from reference TRBV16 and TRBJ1-1, is GEEVAQTPKHLVRGEGQKAKLYCAPIKGHSYVFWYQQVLKNEFKFLISFQNENVFDETGMPKERFSAKCLPNSPCSLEIQATKLEDSAVYFCASSQWGERTEAFFGQGTRLTVV.

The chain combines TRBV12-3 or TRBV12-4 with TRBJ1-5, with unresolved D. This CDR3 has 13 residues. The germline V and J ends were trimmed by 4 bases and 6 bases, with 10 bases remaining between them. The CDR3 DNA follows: TGTGCCAGCAGTTCGACGACGGGTCAGCCCCAGCATTTT. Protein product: CASSSTTGQPQHF.

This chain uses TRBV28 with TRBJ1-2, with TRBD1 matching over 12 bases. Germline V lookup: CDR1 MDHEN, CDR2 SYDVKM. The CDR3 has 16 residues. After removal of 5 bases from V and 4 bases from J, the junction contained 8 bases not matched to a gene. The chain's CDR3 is CASSPPGTGGSYGYTF. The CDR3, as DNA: TGTGCCAGCAGTCCCCCCGGGACAGGGGGCTCCTATGGCTACACCTTC.

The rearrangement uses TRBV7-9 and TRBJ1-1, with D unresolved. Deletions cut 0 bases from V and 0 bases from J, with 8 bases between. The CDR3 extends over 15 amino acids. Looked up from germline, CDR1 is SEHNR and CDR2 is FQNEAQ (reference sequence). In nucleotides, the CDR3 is TGTGCCAGCAGCTTAGCCTCCGTAATGAACACTGAAGCTTTCTTT. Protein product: CASSLASVMNTEAFF.

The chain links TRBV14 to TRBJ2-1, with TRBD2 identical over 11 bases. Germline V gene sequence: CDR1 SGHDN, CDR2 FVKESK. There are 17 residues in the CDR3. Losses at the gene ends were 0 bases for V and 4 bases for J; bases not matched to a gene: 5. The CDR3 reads CASSQELAGGPYNEQFF. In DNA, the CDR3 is TGTGCCAGCAGCCAAGAATTAGCGGGGGGGCCGTACAATGAGCAGTTCTTC.

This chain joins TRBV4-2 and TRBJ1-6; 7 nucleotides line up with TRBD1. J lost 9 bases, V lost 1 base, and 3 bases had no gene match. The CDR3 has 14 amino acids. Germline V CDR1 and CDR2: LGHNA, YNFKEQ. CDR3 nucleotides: TGTGCCAGCAGCCAAGGAGACAGGGCTTCACCCCTCCACTTT. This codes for CASSQGDRASPLHF.

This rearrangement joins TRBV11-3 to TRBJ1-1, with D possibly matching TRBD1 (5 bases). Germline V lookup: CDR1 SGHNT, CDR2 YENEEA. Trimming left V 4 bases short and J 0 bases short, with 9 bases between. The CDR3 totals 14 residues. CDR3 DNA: TGTGCCAGCAGCTCAGGGAATTTGAACACTGAAGCTTTCTTT. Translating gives CASSSGNLNTEAFF.

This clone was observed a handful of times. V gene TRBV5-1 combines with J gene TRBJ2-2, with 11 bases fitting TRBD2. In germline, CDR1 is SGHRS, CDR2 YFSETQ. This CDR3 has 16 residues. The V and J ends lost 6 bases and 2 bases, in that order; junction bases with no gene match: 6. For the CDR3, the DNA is TGCGCCAGCACACAGACTAGCGGGGCTAACACCGGGGAGCTGTTTTTT. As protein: CASTQTSGANTGELFF.

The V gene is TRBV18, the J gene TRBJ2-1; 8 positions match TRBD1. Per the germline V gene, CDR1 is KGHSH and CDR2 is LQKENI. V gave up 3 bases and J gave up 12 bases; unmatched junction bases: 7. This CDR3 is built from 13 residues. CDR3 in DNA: TGTGCCAGCTCACCGGACAGGGCCGGGGGGCAGTTCTTC. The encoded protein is CASSPDRAGGQFF.

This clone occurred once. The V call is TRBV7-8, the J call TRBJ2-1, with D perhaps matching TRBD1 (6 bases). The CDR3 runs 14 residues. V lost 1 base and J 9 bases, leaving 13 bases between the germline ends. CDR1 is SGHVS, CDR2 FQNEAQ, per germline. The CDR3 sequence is CASSLEWDNLEQFF. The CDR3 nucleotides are TGTGCCAGCAGCTTAGAGTGGGACAATCTTGAGCAGTTCTTC.

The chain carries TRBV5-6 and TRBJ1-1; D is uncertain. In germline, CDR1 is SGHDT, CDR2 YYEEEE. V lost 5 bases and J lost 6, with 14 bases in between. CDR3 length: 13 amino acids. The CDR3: CASSYQVRAEAFF. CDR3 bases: TGTGCCAGCAGTTATCAGGTTCGAGCTGAAGCTTTCTTT.